This note documents a single T cell receptor (beta chain) sequence. This clonotype was detected only a few times. Its antigen is still unknown. No qualities accompany the bases; no much larger clone lies one base away. This sample stems from a study of vaccination and CD4 T cells after COVID-19 (dated by TCRdb to about 2022). Describing the broader study: SARS-CoV-2 positivity had been established in the convalescent patients by nasal swab PCR, and mild disease was recorded in several of these patients and severe disease in one. The convalescent cohort included six males and four females, with two Hispanic individuals, seven Caucasians, two Asians and one multiracial person. Participants received two doses of either the Pfizer-BioNTech BNT162b2 vaccine (n=8) or the Moderna mRNA-1273 vaccine (n=2). Post-COVID blood samples from convalescent patients were collected a median of around 100 days after diagnosis, with a range of 35 to 161 days. Post-vaccine blood samples were taken a median of about 70 days after the second vaccine dose, with a range of roughly 14 to 241 days. For stimulating the cultures, overlapping spike peptide pools were used, derived from SARS-CoV-2 as well as from the common cold coronaviruses HCoV-NL63, HCoV-OC43 and HCoV-229E. In control cultures, a CEFX viral epitope pool was used as positive control, an HIV-1 Nef peptide pool was used as negative control, or no peptide was added. In about 11 COVID-19 convalescent patients and a handful of infection-naive healthy vaccine recipients, the spike-specific CD4+ TCR repertoire before mRNA vaccination was compared with the repertoire after mRNA vaccination.

Relative to germline, V is 4 bases shorter and J is 1 base shorter, with 11 bases between their ends. CDR1 and CDR2 are read off the germline V gene as SGHTA and FQGTGA. Inclusive of the bounding cysteine and phenylalanine, the CDR3 is 15 residues long. Only the CDR3 portion is preserved as DNA: 45 bases, with reading frame beginning at the first base. The sample's treatment or condition, from its label and the paper: approximately nine-day PBMC culture with coronavirus spike peptide pools or control peptides (ViraFEST assay). The ViraFEST assay, used in the study, expanded antigen-specific T cells with peptide pools and then identified the expanded clonotypes through TCR sequencing. The convalescent patients' positive SARS-CoV-2 PCR tests were from March to December 2020, which was before the Alpha, Beta and Delta variants emerged in the United States. Each well held under 2.5 million PBMCs cultured in IMDM containing about 5% human AB serum and approximately 9.1 IU/ml IL-2, with about 9.1 ug/ml peptide pools added. On days 3 and 7, half of the culture medium was replaced with fresh IL-2-containing medium. Once the cells had been in culture for over nine days, the EasySep CD4+ T cell isolation kit was used to isolate CD4+ T cells by negative selection. PBMCs were separated from whole blood using Ficoll-Paque Plus gradient centrifugation and then either used fresh or cryopreserved at -140C. Culture conditions were generally each tested in triplicate wells.

Overall results and qualifications from the work: Among the post-vaccine SARS-CoV-2-reactive clones in convalescent patients, a median about 86% showed up only after vaccination, which suggests vaccine-specific priming. An increase in the median number of SARS-CoV-2-reactive clonotypes from 20 to 25 after infection to 35 to 40 after vaccination was observed, but the change was not found to be significant. The number of convalescent patients in the study was relatively small, and the study did not examine early timepoints following natural infection. In convalescent patients, nearly all vaccine-specific clones (304 of 307) were found to be mono-reactive for SARS-CoV-2 spike rather than cross-reactive with common cold coronaviruses.

The library was produced with PCR. TCR sequencing of DNA from cultured CD4+ T cells used the Oncomine TCR Beta short-read assay at the Johns Hopkins FTIC core. The QIAamp micro DNA kit was used to extract genomic DNA from the cultured CD4+ T cells. Oncomine TCR Beta libraries from cultured CD4+ T cells were pooled using unique dual indexes and sequenced on an Illumina iSeq 100. In the original analysis: Non-productive sequences were removed, and CDR3s that did not start with C, did not end with F or W, or were shorter than 7 amino acids were discarded. Antigen-specific clonotypes were identified using the MANAFEST web application through comparison of peptide-stimulated wells with reference and other culture wells. To be called positive, a clone needed an FDR below 0.05, an odds ratio above 5, and a productive frequency above 0.1% in at least two of three replicate wells. Clonotypes that were significantly expanded in both SARS-CoV-2 spike wells and at least one common cold coronavirus spike condition were defined as cross-reactive. CDR3 homology was assessed with Levenshtein distances (stringdist) and unrooted phylogenetic trees (ape) in R version 3.6.1. The public reads were run again by TCRdb, first through fastp at Q25 and then through MiXCR, and only productive beta chains were kept. One record per CDR3 amino acid sequence lists the most common genes and DNA. The V and J calls shown here were made by TCRdb, not taken from the authors' results. Present in this sample are over 15,000 distinct CDR3 sequences, around two fifths of which were seen just once. Of the sample, 6.5% falls within the top ten clones.

The receptor comes from a human donor who had recovered from COVID-19. Rearrangement joined TRBV7-3 to TRBJ2-1; a tentative D call is TRBD1 (6 bases match). Sequencing was performed on CD4+ T cells from blood, cultured in vitro, taken after SARS-CoV-2 vaccination. The sequenced DNA: TGTGCCAGCAGCTCAGTAGGGGGATCCTACAATGAGCAGTTCTTC. It codes for CASSSVGGSYNEQFF.